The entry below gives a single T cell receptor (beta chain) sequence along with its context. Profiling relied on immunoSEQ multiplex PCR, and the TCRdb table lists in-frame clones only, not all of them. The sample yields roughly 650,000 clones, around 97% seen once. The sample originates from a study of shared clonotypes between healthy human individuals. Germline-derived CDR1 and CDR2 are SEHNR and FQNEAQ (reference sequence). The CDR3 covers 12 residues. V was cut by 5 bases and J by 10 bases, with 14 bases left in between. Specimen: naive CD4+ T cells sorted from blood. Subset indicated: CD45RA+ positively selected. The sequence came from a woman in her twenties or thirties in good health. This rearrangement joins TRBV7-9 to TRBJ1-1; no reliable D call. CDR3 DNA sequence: TGTGCCAGCAGCATTTACTGGGGTAGAGCTTTCTTT. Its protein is CASSIYWGRAFF.